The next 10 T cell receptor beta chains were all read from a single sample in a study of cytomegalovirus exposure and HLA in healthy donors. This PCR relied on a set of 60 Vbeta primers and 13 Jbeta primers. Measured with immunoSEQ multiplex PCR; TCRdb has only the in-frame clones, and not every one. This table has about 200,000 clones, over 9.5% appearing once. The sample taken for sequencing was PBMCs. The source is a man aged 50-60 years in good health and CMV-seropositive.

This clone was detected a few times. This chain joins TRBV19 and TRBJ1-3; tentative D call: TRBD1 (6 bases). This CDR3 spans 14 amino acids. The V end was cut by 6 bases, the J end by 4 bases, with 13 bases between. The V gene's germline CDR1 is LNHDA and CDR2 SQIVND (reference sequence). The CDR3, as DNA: TGTGCCAGTAGGAACGGGGGGCTCGGAAACACCATATATTTT. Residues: CASRNGGLGNTIYF.

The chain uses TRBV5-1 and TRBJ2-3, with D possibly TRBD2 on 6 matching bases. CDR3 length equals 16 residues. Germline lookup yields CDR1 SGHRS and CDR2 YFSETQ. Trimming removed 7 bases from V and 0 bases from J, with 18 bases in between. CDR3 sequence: CASSTALASSTDTQYF. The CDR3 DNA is TGCGCCAGCTCCACCGCCCTAGCGTCTAGCACAGATACGCAGTATTTT.

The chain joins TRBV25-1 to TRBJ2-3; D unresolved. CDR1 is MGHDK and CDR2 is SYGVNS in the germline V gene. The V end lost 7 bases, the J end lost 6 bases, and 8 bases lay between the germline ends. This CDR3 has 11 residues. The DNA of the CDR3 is TGTGCCAGCATGGCTCTGGATACGCAGTATTTT. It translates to CASMALDTQYF.

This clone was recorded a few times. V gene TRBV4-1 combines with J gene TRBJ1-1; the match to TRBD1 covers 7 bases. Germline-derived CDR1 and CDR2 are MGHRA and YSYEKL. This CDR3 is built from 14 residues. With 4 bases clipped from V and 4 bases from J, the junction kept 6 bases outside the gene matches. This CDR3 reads CASSRARGATEAFF. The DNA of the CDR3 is TGCGCCAGCAGCCGCGCCAGGGGGGCCACTGAAGCTTTCTTT.

The CDR3 here is CASSIGWRTGGRSNQPQHF. For the CDR3, the DNA is TGTGCCAGTAGTATAGGATGGAGAACAGGGGGCAGGAGCAATCAGCCCCAGCATTTT. V usage is TRBV19 and J usage is TRBJ1-5; TRBD1 matches 9 bases. CDR3 length: 19 residues. CDR1 and CDR2 (germline): LNHDA, SQIVND (reference sequence). The J segment lost 1 base and the V segment lost 1 base, leaving 11 bases of the junction unmatched.

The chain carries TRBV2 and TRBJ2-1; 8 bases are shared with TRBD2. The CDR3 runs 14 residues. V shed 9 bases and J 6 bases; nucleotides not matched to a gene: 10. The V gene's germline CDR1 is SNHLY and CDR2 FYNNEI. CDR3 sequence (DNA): TGTGCCAGTAATCAGAGACTAGCGTTCAATGAGCAGTTCTTC. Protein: CASNQRLAFNEQFF.

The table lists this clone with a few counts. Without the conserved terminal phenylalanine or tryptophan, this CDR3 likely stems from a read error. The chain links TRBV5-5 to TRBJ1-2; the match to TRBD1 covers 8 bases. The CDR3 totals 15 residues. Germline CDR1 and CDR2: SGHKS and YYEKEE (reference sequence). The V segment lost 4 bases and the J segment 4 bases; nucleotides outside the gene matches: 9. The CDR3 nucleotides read TGTGCCAGCAGCCTATCCCTTACAGGGGGCTATGGCTACACCGTC. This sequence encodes CASSLSLTGGYGYTV.

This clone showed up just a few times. The CDR3 loop reads CASSLQGRGEKLFF. In DNA, the CDR3 is TGTGCCAGCAGTTTACAGGGTAGGGGTGAAAAACTGTTTTTT. The V gene is TRBV27, the J gene TRBJ1-4; D might be TRBD1 (5 bases). The V gene's germline CDR1 is MNHEY and CDR2 SMNVEV (reference sequence). This CDR3 has 14 amino acids. Trimming pared 2 bases from V and 7 bases from J, leaving 11 bases between.

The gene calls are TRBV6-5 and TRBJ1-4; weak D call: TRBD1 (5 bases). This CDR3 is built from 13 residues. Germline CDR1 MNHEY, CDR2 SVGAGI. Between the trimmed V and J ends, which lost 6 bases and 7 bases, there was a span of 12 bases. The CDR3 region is CASRGGAVEKLFF. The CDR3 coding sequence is TGTGCCAGCAGGGGGGGAGCCGTTGAAAAACTGTTTTTT.

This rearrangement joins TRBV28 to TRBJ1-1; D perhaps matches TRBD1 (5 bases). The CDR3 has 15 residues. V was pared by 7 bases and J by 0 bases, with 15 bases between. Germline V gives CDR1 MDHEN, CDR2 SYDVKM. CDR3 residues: CASTQRTFMNTEAFF. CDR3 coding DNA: TGTGCCAGCACCCAACGGACATTTATGAACACTGAAGCTTTCTTT.